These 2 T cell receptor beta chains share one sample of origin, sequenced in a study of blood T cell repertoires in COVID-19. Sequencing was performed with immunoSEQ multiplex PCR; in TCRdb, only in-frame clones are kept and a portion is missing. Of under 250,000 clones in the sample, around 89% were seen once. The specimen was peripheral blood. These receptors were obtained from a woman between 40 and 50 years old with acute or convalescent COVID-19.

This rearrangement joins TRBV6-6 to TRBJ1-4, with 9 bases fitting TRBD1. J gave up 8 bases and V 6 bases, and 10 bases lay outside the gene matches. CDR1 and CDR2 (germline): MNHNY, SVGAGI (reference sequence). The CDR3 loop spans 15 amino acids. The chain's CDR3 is CASRFTGGWEEKLFF. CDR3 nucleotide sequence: TGTGCCAGCAGATTTACAGGGGGCTGGGAGGAAAAACTGTTTTTT.

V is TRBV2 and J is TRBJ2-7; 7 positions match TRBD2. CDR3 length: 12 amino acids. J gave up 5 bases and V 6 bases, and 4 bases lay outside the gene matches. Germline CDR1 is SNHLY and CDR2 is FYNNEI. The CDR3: CASRGEGNEQYV. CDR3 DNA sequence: TGTGCCAGCAGGGGGGAGGGGAACGAGCAGTACGTC.